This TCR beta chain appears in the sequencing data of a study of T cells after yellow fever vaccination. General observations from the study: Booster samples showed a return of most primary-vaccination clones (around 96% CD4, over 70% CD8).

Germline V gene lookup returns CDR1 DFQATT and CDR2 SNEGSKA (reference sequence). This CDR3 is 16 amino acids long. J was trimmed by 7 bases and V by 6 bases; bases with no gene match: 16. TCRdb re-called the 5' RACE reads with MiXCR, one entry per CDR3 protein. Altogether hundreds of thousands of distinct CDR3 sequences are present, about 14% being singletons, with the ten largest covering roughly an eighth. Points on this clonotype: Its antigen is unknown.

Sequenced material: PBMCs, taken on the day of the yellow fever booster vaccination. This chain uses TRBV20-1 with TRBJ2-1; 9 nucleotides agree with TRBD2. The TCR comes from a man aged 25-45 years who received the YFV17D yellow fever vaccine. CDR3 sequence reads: CSASPAGTSLPNEQFF. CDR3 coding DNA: TGCAGTGCCAGCCCGGCAGGGACTAGCCTACCGAATGAGCAGTTCTTC.